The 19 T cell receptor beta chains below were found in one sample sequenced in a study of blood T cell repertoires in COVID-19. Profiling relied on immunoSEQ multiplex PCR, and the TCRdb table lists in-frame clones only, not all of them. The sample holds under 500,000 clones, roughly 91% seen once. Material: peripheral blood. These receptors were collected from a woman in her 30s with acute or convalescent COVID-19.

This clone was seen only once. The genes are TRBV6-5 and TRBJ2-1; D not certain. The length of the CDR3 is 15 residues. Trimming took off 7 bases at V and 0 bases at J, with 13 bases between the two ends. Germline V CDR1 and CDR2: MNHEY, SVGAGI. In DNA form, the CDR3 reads TGTGCCAGCAATGTAGACACCAGCTCCTACAATGAGCAGTTCTTC. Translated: CASNVDTSSYNEQFF.

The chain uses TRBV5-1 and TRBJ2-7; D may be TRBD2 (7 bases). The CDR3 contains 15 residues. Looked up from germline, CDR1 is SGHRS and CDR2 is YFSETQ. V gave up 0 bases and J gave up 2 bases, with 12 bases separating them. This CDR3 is CASSLVAGATYEQYF. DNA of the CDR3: TGCGCCAGCAGCTTGGTGGCGGGGGCGACCTACGAGCAGTACTTC.

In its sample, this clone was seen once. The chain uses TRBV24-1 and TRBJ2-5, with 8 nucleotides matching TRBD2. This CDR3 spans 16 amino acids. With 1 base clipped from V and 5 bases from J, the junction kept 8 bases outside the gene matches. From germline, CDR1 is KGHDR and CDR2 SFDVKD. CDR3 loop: CATSDFGGGPRETQYF. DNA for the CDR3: TGTGCCACCAGTGATTTCGGGGGGGGCCCTAGGGAGACCCAGTACTTC.

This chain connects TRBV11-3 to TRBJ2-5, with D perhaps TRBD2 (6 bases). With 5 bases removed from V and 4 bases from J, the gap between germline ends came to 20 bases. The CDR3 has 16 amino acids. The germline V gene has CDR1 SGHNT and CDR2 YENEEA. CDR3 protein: CASSTSNGGGSETQYF. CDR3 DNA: TGTGCCAGCAGCACCTCCAACGGGGGTGGATCAGAGACCCAGTACTTC.

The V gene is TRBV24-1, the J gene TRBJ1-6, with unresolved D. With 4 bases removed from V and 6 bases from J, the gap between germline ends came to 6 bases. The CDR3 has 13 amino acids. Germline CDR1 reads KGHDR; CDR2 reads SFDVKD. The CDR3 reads CATSEAINSPLHF. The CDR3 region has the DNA TGTGCCACCAGTGAAGCCATTAATTCACCCCTCCACTTT.

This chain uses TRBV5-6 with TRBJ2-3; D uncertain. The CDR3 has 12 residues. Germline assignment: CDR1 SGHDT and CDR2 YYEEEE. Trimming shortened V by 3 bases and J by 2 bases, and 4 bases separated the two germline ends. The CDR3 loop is CASSYNTDTQYF. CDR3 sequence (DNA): TGTGCCAGCAGCTATAACACAGATACGCAGTATTTT.

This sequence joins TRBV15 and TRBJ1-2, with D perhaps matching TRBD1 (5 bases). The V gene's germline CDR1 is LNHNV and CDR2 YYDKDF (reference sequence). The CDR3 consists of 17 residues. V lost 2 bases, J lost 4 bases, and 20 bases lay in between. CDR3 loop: CATSRLVTAWGGYGYTF. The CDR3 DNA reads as TGTGCCACCAGCAGACTCGTGACCGCGTGGGGCGGCTATGGCTACACCTTC.

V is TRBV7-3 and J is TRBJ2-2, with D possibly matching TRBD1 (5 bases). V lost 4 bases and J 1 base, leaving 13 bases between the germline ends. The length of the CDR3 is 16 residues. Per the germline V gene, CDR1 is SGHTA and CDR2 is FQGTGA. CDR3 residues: CASSSQASLNTGELFF. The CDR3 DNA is TGTGCCAGCAGCTCACAGGCCAGTTTGAACACCGGGGAGCTGTTTTTT. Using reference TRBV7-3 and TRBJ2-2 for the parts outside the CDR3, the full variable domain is GAGVSQTPSNKVTEKGKYVELRCDPISGHTALYWYRQSLGQGPEFLIYFQGTGAADDSGLPNDRFFAVRPEGSVSTLKIQRTERGDSAVYLCASSSQASLNTGELFFGEGSRLTVL.

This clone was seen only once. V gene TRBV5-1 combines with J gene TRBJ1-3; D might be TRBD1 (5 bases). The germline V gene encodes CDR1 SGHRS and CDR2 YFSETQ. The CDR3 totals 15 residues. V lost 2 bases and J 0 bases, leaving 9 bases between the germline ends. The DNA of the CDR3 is TGCGCCAGCAGCTTAGACGGGGGCTCTGGAAACACCATATATTTT. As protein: CASSLDGGSGNTIYF.

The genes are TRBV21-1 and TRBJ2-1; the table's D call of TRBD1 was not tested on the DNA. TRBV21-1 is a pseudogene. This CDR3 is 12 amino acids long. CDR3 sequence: CASKGALNEQFF. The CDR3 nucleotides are TGTGCCAGCAAAGGGGCCCTCAATGAGCAGTTCTTC.

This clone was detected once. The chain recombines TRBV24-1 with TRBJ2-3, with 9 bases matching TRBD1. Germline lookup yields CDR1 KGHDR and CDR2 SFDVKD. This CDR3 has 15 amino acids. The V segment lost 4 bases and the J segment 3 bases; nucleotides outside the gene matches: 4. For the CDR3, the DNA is TGTGCCACCAGTGACTCGACAGGGGGTACAGATACGCAGTATTTT. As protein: CATSDSTGGTDTQYF.

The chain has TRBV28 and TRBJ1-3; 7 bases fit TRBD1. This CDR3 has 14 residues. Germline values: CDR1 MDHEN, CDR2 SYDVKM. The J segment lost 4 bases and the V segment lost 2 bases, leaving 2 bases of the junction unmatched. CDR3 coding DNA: TGTGCCAGCAGTTTAGCAGGGGGAGGAAACACCATATATTTT. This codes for CASSLAGGGNTIYF.

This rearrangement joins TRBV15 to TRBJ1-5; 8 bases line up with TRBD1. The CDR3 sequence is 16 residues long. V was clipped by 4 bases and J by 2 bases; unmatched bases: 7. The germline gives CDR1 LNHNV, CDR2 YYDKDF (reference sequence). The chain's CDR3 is CATSIGQGLRNQPQHF. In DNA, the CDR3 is TGTGCCACCAGCATAGGACAGGGACTTCGCAATCAGCCCCAGCATTTT.

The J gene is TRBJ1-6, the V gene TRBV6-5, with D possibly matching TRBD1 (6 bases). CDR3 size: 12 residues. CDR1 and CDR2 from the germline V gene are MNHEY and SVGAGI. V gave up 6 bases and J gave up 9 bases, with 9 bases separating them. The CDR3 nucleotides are TGTGCCAGCAGAGGCAGGGGTTCACCCCTCCACTTT. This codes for CASRGRGSPLHF.

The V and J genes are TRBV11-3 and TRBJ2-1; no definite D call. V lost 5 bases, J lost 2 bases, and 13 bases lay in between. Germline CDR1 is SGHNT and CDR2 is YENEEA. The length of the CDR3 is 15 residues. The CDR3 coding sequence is TGTGCCAGCAGCATAAGACTCGGTCCCTACAATGAGCAGTTCTTC. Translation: CASSIRLGPYNEQFF.

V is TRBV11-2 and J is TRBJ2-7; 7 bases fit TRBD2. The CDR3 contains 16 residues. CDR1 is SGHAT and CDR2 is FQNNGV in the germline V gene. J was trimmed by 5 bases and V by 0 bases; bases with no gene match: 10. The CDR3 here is CASSLEVGGGAHEQYF. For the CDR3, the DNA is TGTGCCAGCAGCTTAGAAGTCGGCGGGGGTGCTCACGAGCAGTACTTC.

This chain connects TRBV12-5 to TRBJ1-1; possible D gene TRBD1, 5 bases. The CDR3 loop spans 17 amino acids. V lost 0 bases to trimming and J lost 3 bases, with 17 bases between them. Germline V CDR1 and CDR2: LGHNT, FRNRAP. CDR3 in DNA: TGTGCTAGTGGTTTGGTACGTTCAGGGCGGGGAGACACTGAAGCTTTCTTT. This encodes CASGLVRSGRGDTEAFF.

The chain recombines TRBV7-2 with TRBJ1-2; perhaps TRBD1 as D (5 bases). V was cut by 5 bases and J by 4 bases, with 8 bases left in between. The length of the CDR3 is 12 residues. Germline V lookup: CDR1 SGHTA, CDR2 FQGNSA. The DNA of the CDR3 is TGTGCCAGCAGCCCCGGGGGCTATGGCTACACCTTC. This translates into CASSPGGYGYTF.

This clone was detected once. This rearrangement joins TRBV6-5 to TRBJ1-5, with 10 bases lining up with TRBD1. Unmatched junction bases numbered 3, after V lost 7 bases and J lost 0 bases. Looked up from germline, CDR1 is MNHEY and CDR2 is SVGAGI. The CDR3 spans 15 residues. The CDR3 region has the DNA TGTGCCAGCATTAGACAGGGGGCTAGCAATCAGCCCCAGCATTTT. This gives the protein CASIRQGASNQPQHF.